These T cell receptor beta chains were read from a single sample in a study of blood T cell repertoires in COVID-19. Sequenced by immunoSEQ multiplex PCR; TCRdb stores in-frame clones only, minus some. Among roughly 360,000 clones listed, more than 70% were seen once. Sequences were obtained from PBMCs or T cells enriched from blood (not recorded which). These TCRs come from a young man who had recovered from COVID-19. Both conserved end residues are trimmed from each CDR3. Each record gives: V gene, CDR3 protein.

v_call: TRBV9; cdr3_aa: ASSSSGSQSYEQY
v_call: TRBV7-2; cdr3_aa: ASSTLKNIKF
v_call: TRBV4-3; cdr3_aa: ASSQDGATGSTGNTIY
v_call: TRBV6-5; cdr3_aa: ASSSEQGLWSPLH
v_call: TRBV27; cdr3_aa: ASSGLAGAGELF
v_call: TRBV9; cdr3_aa: ASSSRGQGSIGELF
v_call: TRBV5-1; cdr3_aa: ASSLLPETGELF
v_call: TRBV30; cdr3_aa: AWSLRDLSYNSPLH
v_call: TRBV27; cdr3_aa: ASSLKGQGYYEQY
v_call: TRBV7-9; cdr3_aa: ASSRRGSGNTIY
v_call: TRBV11-2; cdr3_aa: ASSSGTSGGYEQY
v_call: TRBV9; cdr3_aa: ASSPDPNSGGRGGEQF
v_call: TRBV7-9; cdr3_aa: ASSAGGGAATNEKLF
v_call: TRBV4-3; cdr3_aa: ASSQDFTGGGADEKLF
v_call: TRBV29-1; cdr3_aa: SVETRGGYT
v_call: TRBV6-2/TRBV6-3; cdr3_aa: ASSQPPQGVNTEAF
v_call: TRBV27; cdr3_aa: ASRESGNTEAF